This entry features one TCR beta chain sequence. This specimen belongs to a study of siplizumab effects on memory and regulatory T cells. The CDR3 loop spans 14 amino acids. Trimming took off 2 bases at V and 1 base at J, with 8 bases between the two ends. Looked up from germline, CDR1 is MNHNY and CDR2 is SVGAGI (reference sequence). TCRdb's table, derived via immunoSEQ multiplex PCR, lists solely in-frame clones and lacks some. This table has some 110,000 clones, 93% appearing once. The sample was CD4+ T cells sorted from blood. The gene calls are TRBV6-6 and TRBJ1-1, with D possibly matching TRBD1 (5 bases). The sequence came from a human donor in good health. This chain's CDR3 is CASSYGGQNTEAFF. The CDR3 DNA reads as TGTGCCAGCAGTTACGGCGGACAGAACACTGAAGCTTTCTTT.